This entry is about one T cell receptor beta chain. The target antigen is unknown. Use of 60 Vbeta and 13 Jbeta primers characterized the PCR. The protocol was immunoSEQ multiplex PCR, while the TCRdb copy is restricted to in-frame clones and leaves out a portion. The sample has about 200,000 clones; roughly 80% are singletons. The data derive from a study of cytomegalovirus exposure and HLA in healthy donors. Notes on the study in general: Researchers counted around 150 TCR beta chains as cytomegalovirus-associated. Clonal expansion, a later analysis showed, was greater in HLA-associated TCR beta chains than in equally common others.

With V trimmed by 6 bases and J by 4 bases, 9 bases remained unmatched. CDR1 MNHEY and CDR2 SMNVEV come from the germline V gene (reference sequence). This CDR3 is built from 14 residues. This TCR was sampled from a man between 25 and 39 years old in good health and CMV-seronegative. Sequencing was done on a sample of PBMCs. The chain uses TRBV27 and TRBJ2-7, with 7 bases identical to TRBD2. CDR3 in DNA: TGTGCCAGCAGCCTCACTAGCGATAGTTACGAGCAGTACTTC. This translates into CASSLTSDSYEQYF.